This TCR beta chain was sequenced in a study of blood T cell repertoires in COVID-19. The germline V gene encodes CDR1 SGHRS and CDR2 YFSETQ. CDR3 length: 17 amino acids. V lost 0 bases to trimming and J lost 0 bases, with 15 bases between them. Original processing methods: Estimation of nucleated cell counts relied on the amplification of reference gene primers. The method was immunoSEQ multiplex PCR; TCRdb's version includes in-frame clones alone and lacks a portion of them. V, J and clone size reflect that table, while D and trimming were determined from the DNA. This table has 50,000 to 75,000 clones, more than 65% appearing once.

This chain uses TRBV5-1 with TRBJ1-1; D might be TRBD1 (6 bases). Sequenced: peripheral blood. The source of this sequence is a woman over 75 with active or convalescent COVID-19. The CDR3: CASSLDGGAGVNTEAFF. The CDR3 DNA sequence: TGCGCCAGCAGCTTGGATGGGGGCGCAGGAGTGAACACTGAAGCTTTCTTT.